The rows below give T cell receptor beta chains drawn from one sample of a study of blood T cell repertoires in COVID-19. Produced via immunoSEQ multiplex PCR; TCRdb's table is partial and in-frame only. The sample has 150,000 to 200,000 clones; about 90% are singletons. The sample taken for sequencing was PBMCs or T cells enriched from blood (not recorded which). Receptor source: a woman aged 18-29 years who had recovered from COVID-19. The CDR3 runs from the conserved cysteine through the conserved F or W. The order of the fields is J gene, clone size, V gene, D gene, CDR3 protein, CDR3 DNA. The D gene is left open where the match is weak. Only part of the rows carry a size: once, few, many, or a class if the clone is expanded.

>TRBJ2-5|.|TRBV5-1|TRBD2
CASSEMLAVQETQYF
TGCGCCAGCAGCGAGATGCTAGCGGTACAAGAGACCCAGTACTTC
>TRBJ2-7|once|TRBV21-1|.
CASSKLVRPGNYEQYF
TGTGCCAGCAGCAAATTGGTCCGCCCGGGAAACTACGAGCAGTACTTC
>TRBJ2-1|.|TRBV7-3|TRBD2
CASSLLAGDQNEQFF
TGTGCCAGCAGCTTATTAGCGGGAGATCAGAATGAGCAGTTCTTC
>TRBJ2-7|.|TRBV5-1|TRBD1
CASSPGDSSYEQYF
TGCGCCAGCAGCCCAGGGGACAGCTCCTACGAGCAGTACTTC
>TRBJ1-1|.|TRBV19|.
CASSTQTGSVAFF
TGTGCCAGTAGTACCCAGACAGGAAGCGTAGCTTTCTTT
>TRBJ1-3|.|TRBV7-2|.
CASSLAGGLAPGNTIYF
TGTGCCAGCAGCTTAGCTGGCGGTCTAGCCCCTGGAAACACCATATATTTT
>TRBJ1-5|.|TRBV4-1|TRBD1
CASSLTGTHGNQPQHF
TGCGCCAGCAGCCTGACAGGGACCCACGGGAATCAGCCCCAGCATTTT
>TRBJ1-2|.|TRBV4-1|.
CASSQENRVFYGYTF
TGCGCCAGCAGCCAAGAGAACAGGGTTTTTTATGGCTACACCTTC
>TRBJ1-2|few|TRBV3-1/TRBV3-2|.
CASSQGRQDGYTF
TGTGCCAGCAGCCAAGGCAGACAGGACGGCTACACCTTC
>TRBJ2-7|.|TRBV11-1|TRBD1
CASSLQGVGSSYEQYF
TGTGCCAGCAGCTTACAGGGGGTTGGGAGCTCCTACGAGCAGTACTTC
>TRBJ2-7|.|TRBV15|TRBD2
CATSRIGLAREQYF
TGTGCCACCAGCAGAATCGGACTAGCAAGGGAGCAGTACTTC
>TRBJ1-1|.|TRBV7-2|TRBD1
CASSAGTVNTEAFF
TGTGCCAGCAGCGCCGGGACAGTGAACACTGAAGCTTTCTTT
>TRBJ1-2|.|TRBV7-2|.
CASRATVNYGYTF
TGTGCCAGCAGGGCGACAGTAAACTATGGCTACACCTTC
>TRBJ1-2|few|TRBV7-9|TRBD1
CASSLVGTGENGYTF
TGTGCCAGCAGCTTAGTTGGGACAGGGGAGAATGGCTACACCTTC
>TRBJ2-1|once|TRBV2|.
CASRGDFSYNEQFF
TGTGCCAGCAGAGGCGACTTCTCCTACAATGAGCAGTTCTTC
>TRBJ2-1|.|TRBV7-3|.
CASSPDGSGSYNEQFF
TGTGCCAGCTCCCCTGATGGTAGCGGATCCTACAATGAGCAGTTCTTC
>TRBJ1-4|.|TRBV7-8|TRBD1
CASSPRRTGNEKLFF
TGTGCCAGCAGCCCCCGCCGGACAGGGAATGAAAAACTGTTTTTT
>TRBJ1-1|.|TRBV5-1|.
CASSLGSRVGNTEAFF
TGCGCCAGCAGCTTGGGATCCAGGGTCGGAAACACTGAAGCTTTCTTT
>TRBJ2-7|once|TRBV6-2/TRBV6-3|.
CASSYPFDRASYEQYF
TGTGCCAGCAGTTACCCTTTTGACAGAGCTTCCTACGAGCAGTACTTC
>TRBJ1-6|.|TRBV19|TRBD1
CASSISLDRGLSPLHF
TGTGCCAGTAGTATATCCCTCGACAGGGGGCTGTCACCCCTCCACTTT
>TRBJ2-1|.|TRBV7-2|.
CASSFRSIAGNEQFF
TGTGCCAGCAGCTTTAGGTCCATTGCGGGCAATGAGCAGTTCTTC
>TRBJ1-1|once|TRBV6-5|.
CASSYPPGETEAFF
TGTGCCAGCAGTTACCCCCCAGGGGAAACTGAAGCTTTCTTT
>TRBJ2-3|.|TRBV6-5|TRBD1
CASRDSGTDTQYF
TGTGCCAGTCGGGACAGCGGCACAGATACGCAGTATTTT
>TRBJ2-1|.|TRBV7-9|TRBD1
CASSPRTGLDNEQFF
TGTGCCAGCAGCCCCCGGACAGGGTTGGACAATGAGCAGTTCTTC
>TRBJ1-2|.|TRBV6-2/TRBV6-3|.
CASSSPGGGRYSRYTF
TGTGCCAGCAGCAGCCCCGGGGGGGGGCGGTATTCTCGCTACACCTTC
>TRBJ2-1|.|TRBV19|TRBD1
CATQRTGGIDEQFF
TGTGCCACCCAAAGGACAGGGGGAATCGATGAGCAGTTCTTC
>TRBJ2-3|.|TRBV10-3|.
CASEGHSTDTQYF
TGTGCCTCCGAAGGACACAGCACAGATACGCAGTATTTT
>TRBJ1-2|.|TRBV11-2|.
CASSRGHSYGYTF
TGTGCCAGCAGCCGGGGACACTCTTATGGCTACACCTTC
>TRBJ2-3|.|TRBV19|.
CASRTMGGATGDTQYF
TGTGCCAGTAGGACCATGGGGGGGGCGACGGGAGATACGCAGTATTTT
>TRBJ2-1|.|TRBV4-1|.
CASRGSSYNEQFF
TGCGCCAGCAGAGGGAGCTCCTACAATGAGCAGTTCTTC
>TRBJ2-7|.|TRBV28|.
CASRDEGYEQYF
TGTGCCTCCCGGGATGAGGGCTACGAGCAGTACTTC
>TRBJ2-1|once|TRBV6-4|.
CASSEGEEYEQFF
TGTGCCAGCAGTGAGGGGGAGGAGTATGAGCAGTTCTTC
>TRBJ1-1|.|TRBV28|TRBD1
CASSLDRGTEAFF
TGTGCCAGCAGTCTCGACAGGGGAACTGAAGCTTTCTTT
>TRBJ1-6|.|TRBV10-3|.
CAISQQGTDSPLHF
TGTGCCATCAGCCAACAGGGTACTGATTCACCCCTCCACTTT
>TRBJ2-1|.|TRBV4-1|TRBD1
CASSQGAGGVYNEQFF
TGCGCCAGCAGCCAAGGGGCAGGGGGCGTATACAATGAGCAGTTCTTC